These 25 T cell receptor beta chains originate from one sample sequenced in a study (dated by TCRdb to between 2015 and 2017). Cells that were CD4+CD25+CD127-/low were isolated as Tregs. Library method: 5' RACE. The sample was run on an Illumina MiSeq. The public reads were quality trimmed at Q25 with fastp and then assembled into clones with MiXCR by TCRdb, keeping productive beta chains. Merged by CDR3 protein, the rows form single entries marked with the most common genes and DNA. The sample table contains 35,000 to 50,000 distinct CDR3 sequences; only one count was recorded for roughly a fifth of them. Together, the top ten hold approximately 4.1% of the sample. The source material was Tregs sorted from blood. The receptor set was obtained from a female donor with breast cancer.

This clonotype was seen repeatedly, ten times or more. This chain's CDR3 is CASRRTGTYEQYF. The CDR3 nucleotides read TGCGCCAGCAGGCGGACAGGAACCTACGAGCAGTACTTC. The chain recombines TRBV5-1 with TRBJ2-7; the match to TRBD1 covers 7 bases. The V and J ends lost 5 bases and 2 bases, in that order; junction bases with no gene match: 4. From germline, CDR1 is SGHRS and CDR2 YFSETQ. This CDR3 is 13 amino acids long.

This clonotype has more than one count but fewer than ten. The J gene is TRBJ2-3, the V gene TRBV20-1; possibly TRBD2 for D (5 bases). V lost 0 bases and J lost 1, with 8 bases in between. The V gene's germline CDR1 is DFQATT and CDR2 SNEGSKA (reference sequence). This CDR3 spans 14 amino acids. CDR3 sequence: CSARDSEGTDTQYF. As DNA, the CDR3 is TGCAGTGCTAGAGATTCGGAGGGCACAGATACGCAGTATTTT.

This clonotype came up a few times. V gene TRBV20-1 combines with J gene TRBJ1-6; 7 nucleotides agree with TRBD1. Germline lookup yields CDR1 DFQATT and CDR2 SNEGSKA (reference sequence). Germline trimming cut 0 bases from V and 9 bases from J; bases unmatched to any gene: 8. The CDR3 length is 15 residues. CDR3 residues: CSARERGQIGSPLHF. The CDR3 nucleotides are TGCAGTGCTAGAGAACGGGGACAGATTGGTTCACCCCTCCACTTT.

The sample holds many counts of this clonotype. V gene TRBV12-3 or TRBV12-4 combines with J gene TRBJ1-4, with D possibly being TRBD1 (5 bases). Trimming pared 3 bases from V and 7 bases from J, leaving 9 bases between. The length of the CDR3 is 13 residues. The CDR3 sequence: CASSLQGLEKLFF. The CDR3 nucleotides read TGTGCCAGCAGTTTGCAGGGTCTTGAAAAACTGTTTTTT.

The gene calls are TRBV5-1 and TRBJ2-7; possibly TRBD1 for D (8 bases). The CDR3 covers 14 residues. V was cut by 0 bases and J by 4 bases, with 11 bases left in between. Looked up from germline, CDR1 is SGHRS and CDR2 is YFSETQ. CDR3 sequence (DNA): TGCGCCAGCAGCTTGGACAGGGGGGGATACGAGCAGTACTTC. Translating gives CASSLDRGGYEQYF. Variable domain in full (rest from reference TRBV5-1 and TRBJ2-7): KAGVTQTPRYLIKTRGQQVTLSCSPISGHRSVSWYQQTPGQGLQFLFEYFSETQRNKGNFPGRFSGRQFSNSRSEMNVSTLELGDSALYLCASSLDRGGYEQYFGPGTRLTVT.

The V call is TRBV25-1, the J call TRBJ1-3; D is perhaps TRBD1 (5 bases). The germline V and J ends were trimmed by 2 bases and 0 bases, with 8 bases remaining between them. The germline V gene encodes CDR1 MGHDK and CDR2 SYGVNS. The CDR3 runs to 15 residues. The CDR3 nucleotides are TGTGCCAGCAGTGAACATCAGGGCTCTGGAAACACCATATATTTT. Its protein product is CASSEHQGSGNTIYF.

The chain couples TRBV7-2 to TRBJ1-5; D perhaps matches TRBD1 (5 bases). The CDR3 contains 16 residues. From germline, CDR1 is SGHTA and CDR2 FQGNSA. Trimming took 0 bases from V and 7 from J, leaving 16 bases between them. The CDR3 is CASSLAGSGGLQPQHF. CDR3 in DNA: TGTGCCAGCAGCTTAGCGGGAAGTGGGGGACTCCAGCCCCAGCATTTT. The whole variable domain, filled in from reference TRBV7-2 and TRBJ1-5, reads GAGVSQSPSNKVTEKGKDVELRCDPISGHTALYWYRQSLGQGLEFLIYFQGNSAPDKSGLPSDRFSAERTGGSVSTLTIQRTQQEDSAVYLCASSLAGSGGLQPQHFGDGTRLSIL.

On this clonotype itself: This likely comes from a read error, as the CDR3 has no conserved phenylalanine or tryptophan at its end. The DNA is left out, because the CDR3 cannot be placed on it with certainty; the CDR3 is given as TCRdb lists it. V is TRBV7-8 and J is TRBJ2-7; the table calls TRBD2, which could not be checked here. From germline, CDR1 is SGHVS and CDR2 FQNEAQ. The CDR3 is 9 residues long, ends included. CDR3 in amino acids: CASSLEIAG.

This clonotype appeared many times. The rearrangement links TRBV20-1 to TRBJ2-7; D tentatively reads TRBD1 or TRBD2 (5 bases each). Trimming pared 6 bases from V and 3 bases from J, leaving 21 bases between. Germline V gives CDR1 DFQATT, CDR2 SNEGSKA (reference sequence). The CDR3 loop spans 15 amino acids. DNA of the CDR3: TGCAGTGCGACGAGGGGACCTCAGGGCCACTACGAGCAGTACTTC. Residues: CSATRGPQGHYEQYF.

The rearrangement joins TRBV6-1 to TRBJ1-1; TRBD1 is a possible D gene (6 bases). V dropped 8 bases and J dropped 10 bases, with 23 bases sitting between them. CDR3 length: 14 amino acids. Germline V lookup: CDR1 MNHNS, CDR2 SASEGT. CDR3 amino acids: CASPLGLGAHGAFF. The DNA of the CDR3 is TGTGCCAGCCCGTTGGGGTTGGGGGCCCACGGAGCTTTCTTT.

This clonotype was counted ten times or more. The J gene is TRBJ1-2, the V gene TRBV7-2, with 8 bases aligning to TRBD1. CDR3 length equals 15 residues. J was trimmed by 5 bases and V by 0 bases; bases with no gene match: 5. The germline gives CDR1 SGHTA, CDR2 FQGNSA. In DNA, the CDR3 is TGTGCCAGCAGCTTAGCGCAAGGACAGGGTTATGGCTACACCTTC. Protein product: CASSLAQGQGYGYTF.

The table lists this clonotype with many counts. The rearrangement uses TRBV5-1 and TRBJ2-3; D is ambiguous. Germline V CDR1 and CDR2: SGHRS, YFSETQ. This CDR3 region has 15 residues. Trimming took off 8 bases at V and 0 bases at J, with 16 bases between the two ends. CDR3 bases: TGCGCCAGTAAGACTTCGACTGGAAGCACAGATACGCAGTATTTT. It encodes CASKTSTGSTDTQYF. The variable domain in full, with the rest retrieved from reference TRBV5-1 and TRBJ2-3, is KAGVTQTPRYLIKTRGQQVTLSCSPISGHRSVSWYQQTPGQGLQFLFEYFSETQRNKGNFPGRFSGRQFSNSRSEMNVSTLELGDSALYLCASKTSTGSTDTQYFGPGTRLTVL.

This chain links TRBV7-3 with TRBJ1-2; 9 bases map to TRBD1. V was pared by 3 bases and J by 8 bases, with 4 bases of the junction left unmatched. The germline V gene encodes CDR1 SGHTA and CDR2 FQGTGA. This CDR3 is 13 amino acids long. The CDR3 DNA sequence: TGTGCCAGCAGCTTCACAGGGGGCGAAGGCTACACCTTC. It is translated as CASSFTGGEGYTF.

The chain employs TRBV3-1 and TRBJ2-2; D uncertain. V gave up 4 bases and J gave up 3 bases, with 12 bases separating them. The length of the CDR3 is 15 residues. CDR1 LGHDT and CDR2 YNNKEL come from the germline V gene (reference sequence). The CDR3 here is CASSRTVSYTGELFF. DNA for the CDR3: TGTGCCAGCAGCCGTACTGTGAGCTACACCGGGGAGCTGTTTTTT.

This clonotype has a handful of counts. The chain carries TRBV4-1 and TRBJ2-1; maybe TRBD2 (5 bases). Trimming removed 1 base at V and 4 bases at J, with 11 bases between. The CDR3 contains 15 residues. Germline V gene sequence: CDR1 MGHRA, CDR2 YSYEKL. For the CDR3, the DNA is TGCGCCAGCAGCCAAGGGGAGAGATTATACAATGAGCAGTTCTTC. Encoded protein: CASSQGERLYNEQFF.

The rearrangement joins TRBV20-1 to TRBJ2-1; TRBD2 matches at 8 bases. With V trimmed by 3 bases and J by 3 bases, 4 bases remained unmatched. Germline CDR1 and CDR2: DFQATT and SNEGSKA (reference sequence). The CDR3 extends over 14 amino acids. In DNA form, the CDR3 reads TGCAGTGCTAGCCTAGCGGGCCTCTACAATGAGCAGTTCTTC. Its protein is CSASLAGLYNEQFF.

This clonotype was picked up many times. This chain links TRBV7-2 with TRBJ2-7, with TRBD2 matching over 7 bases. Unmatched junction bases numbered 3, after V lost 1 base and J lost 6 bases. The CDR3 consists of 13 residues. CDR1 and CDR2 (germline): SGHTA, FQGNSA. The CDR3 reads CASSLDPGGEQYF. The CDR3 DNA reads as TGTGCCAGCAGCTTAGATCCGGGAGGCGAGCAGTACTTC.

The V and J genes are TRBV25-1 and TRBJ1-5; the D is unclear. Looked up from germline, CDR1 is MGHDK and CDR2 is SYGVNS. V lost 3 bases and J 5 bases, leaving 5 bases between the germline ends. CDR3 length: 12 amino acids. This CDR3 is CASSDLDQPQHF. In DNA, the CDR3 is TGTGCCAGCAGTGACCTTGATCAGCCCCAGCATTTT.

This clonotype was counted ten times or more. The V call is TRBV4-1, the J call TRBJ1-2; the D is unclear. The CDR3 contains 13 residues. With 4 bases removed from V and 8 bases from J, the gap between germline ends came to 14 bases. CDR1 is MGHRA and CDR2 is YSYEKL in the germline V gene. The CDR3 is CASSLLLSRGYTF. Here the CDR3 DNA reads TGCGCCAGCAGCCTGCTCCTGAGTCGCGGCTACACCTTC.

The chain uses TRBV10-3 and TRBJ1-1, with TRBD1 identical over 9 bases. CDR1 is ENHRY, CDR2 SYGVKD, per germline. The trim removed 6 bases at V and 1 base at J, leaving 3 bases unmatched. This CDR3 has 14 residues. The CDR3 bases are TGTGCCATCAGAGGGACAGGGTCGAACACTGAAGCTTTCTTT. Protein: CAIRGTGSNTEAFF.

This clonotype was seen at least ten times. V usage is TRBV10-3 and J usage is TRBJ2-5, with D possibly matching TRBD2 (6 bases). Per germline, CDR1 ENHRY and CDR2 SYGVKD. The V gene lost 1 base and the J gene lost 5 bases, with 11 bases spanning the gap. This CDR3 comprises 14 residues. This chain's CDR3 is CAISELGGVETQYF. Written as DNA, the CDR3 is TGTGCCATCAGTGAGTTGGGGGGAGTGGAGACCCAGTACTTC.

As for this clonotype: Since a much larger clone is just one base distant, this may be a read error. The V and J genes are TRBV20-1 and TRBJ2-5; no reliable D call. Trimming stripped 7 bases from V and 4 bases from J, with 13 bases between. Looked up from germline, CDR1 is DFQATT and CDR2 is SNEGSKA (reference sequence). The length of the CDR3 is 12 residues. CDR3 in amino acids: CSVVGDLETQYF. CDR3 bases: TGCAGTGTGGTCGGAGACTTAGAGACCCAGTACTTC.

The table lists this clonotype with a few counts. The DNA for the CDR3 is TGTGCCAGCAGCCGAGTCTGGCAGGGGGCCCCTCTGAACACTGAAGCTTTCTTT. Its protein product is CASSRVWQGAPLNTEAFF. This chain connects TRBV7-6 to TRBJ1-1; 8 positions match TRBD1. There are 18 residues in the CDR3. The junction had 14 bases not matched to a gene; V was cut back by 5 bases and J by 0 bases. CDR1 and CDR2 (germline): SGHVS, FNYEAQ. Combining the CDR3 with reference TRBV7-6 and TRBJ1-1 gives the whole variable domain GAGVSQSPRYKVTKRGQDVALRCDPISGHVSLYWYRQALGQGPEFLTYFNYEAQQDKSGLPNDRFSAERPEGSISTLTIQRTEQRDSAMYRCASSRVWQGAPLNTEAFFGQGTRLTVV.

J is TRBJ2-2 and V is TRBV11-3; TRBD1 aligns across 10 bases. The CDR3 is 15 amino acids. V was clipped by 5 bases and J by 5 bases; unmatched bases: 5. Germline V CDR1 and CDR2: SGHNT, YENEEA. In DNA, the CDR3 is TGTGCCAGCAGCAAGGGACAGGGGAAAACCGGGGAGCTGTTTTTT. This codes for CASSKGQGKTGELFF.

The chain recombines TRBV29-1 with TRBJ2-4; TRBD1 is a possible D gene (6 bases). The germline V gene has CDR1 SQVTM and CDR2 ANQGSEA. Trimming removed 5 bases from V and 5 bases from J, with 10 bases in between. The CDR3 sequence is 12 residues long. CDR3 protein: CSVPGHQNIQYF. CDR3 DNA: TGCAGCGTTCCGGGACACCAAAACATTCAGTACTTC.